This TCR beta chain originates from a study of blood T cell repertoires in COVID-19. In the original analysis: Amplified reference gene primers provided the basis for estimating nucleated cell counts. TCRdb's copy holds only in-frame clones and misses some; the assay was immunoSEQ multiplex PCR. The DNA was the basis for D and trimming; V, J and clone size are from that table. The sample includes about 160,000 clones, 80% to 95% of them seen just once. Trimming stripped 0 bases from V and 1 base from J, with 10 bases between. The CDR3 spans 15 residues. In germline, CDR1 is MDHEN, CDR2 SYDVKM. Sample: peripheral blood. The gene calls are TRBV28 and TRBJ2-7; possibly TRBD1 for D (7 bases). The origin of this receptor is a man aged 25-45 years with COVID-19, enrolled during active disease. The CDR3 is CASSLWGGQSYEQYF. The CDR3 nucleotides read TGTGCCAGCAGTTTATGGGGGGGACAGTCCTACGAGCAGTACTTC.